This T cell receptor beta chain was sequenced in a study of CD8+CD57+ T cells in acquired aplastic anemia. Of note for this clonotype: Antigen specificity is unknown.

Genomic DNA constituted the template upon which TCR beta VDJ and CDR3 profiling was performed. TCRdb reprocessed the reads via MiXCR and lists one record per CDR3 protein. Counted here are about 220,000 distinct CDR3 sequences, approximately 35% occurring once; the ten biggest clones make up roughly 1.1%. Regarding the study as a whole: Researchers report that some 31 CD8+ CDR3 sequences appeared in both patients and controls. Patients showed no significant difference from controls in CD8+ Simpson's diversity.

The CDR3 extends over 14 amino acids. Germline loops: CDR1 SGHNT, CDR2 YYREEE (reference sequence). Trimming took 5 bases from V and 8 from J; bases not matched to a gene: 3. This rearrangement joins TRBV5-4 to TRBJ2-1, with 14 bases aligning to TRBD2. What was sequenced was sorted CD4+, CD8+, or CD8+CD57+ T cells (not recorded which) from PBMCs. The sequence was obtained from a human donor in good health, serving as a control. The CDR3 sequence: CASRPGLAGDEQFF. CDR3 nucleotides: TGTGCCAGCAGGCCGGGACTAGCGGGAGATGAGCAGTTCTTC.